This passage covers 31 T cell receptor beta chains from one sample sequenced in a study of T cell responses to AZD1222 COVID-19 vaccine. Here immunoSEQ multiplex PCR was the method, and the copy in TCRdb shows in-frame clones only, minus some. The sample yields more than 110,000 clones, roughly nine tenths seen once. The sample in question was peripheral blood, obtained on day 0 of AZD1222 vaccination. The source of these receptors is an adult in good health.

This rearrangement joins TRBV7-3 to TRBJ1-1, with 7 bases fitting TRBD1. This CDR3 has 13 residues. CDR1 is SGHTA and CDR2 is FQGTGA in the germline V gene. The ends lost 4 bases at V and 2 bases at J; junction bases unmatched: 1. The CDR3 protein is CASSSGGNTEAFF. The CDR3 region has the DNA TGTGCCAGCAGCTCAGGGGGAAACACTGAAGCTTTCTTT.

CDR3 bases: TGTGCCAGCAGCTATGGACAGGCCCCAATGAACACTGAAGCTTTCTTT. This codes for CASSYGQAPMNTEAFF. The chain joins TRBV6-2 or TRBV6-3 to TRBJ1-1; 7 nucleotides line up with TRBD1. V lost 6 bases, J lost 0 bases, and 10 bases stayed unmatched. This CDR3 is 16 amino acids long. Germline V gives CDR1 MNHEY, CDR2 SVGEGT.

This rearrangement joins TRBV27 to TRBJ2-7, with 8 nucleotides matching TRBD2. Germline V gives CDR1 MNHEY, CDR2 SMNVEV (reference sequence). The CDR3 contains 15 residues. The ends lost 5 bases at V and 5 bases at J; junction bases unmatched: 11. Here the CDR3 reads CASSLGPGLVDEQYF. The CDR3 nucleotides read TGTGCCAGCAGTCTCGGCCCGGGACTAGTCGACGAGCAGTACTTC.

The J gene is TRBJ1-2, the V gene TRBV6-5; perhaps TRBD1 as D (5 bases). V lost 2 bases and J lost 7, with 11 bases in between. This CDR3 contains 13 residues. The germline V gene encodes CDR1 MNHEY and CDR2 SVGAGI. CDR3 loop: CASSYEGIAGYTF. CDR3 nucleotides: TGTGCCAGCAGTTACGAGGGGATCGCTGGCTACACCTTC.

This chain joins TRBV18 and TRBJ1-1; D is perhaps TRBD1 (5 bases). CDR3 length: 17 amino acids. Germline CDR1 is KGHSH and CDR2 is LQKENI. The germline V and J ends were trimmed by 0 bases and 4 bases, with 18 bases remaining between them. CDR3 amino acids: CASSPPIAGYISTEAFF. The CDR3 DNA reads as TGTGCCAGCTCACCACCAATCGCAGGGTATATTAGCACTGAAGCTTTCTTT. The full variable domain, with the rest looked up from reference TRBV18 and TRBJ1-1, is NAGVMQNPRHLVRRRGQEARLRCSPMKGHSHVYWYRQLPEEGLKFMVYLQKENIIDESGMPKERFSAEFPKEGPSILRIQQVVRGDSAAYFCASSPPIAGYISTEAFFGQGTRLTVV.

J is TRBJ1-1 and V is TRBV5-5, with unresolved D. This CDR3 region has 12 residues. V was pared by 2 bases and J by 5 bases, with 7 bases between. Germline CDR1 reads SGHKS; CDR2 reads YYEKEE (reference sequence). CDR3 in amino acids: CASSFGSTEAFF. CDR3 in DNA: TGTGCCAGCAGCTTCGGGAGTACTGAAGCTTTCTTT.

This clone is a singleton in its sample. This chain uses TRBV2 with TRBJ2-7, with unresolved D. Germline CDR1 and CDR2: SNHLY and FYNNEI. Trimming cost V 6 bases and J 2 bases, with 5 bases left between them. CDR3 length: 11 residues. CDR3 nucleotides: TGTGCCAGCAGACAGACCTACGAGCAGTACTTC. Encoded protein: CASRQTYEQYF.

V is TRBV13 and J is TRBJ1-3; D might be TRBD1 (6 bases). Germline V gene data show CDR1 as PRHDT and CDR2 as FYEKMQ (reference sequence). This CDR3 comprises 16 residues. The V end lost 1 base, the J end lost 6 bases, and 16 bases lay between the germline ends. The CDR3 sequence: CASSLVRSGQKNTIYF. The DNA of the CDR3 is TGTGCCAGCAGCTTAGTACGTTCGGGACAAAAAAACACCATATATTTT.

This chain connects TRBV27 to TRBJ2-2; D might be TRBD2 (6 bases). The V gene lost 6 bases and the J gene lost 0 bases, with 11 bases spanning the gap. The germline gives CDR1 MNHEY, CDR2 SMNVEV (reference sequence). The CDR3 contains 15 residues. The CDR3 nucleotides read TGTGCCAGCAGCCCAGGACTAACGAACACCGGGGAGCTGTTTTTT. Protein: CASSPGLTNTGELFF.

J is TRBJ2-3 and V is TRBV11-3; D unresolved. This CDR3 contains 14 residues. Germline-derived CDR1 and CDR2 are SGHNT and YENEEA. V lost 0 bases, J lost 0 bases, and 4 bases lay in between. Here the CDR3 reads CASSLDGSTDTQYF. CDR3 in DNA: TGTGCCAGCAGCTTAGATGGGAGCACAGATACGCAGTATTTT.

CDR3 bases: TGCGCCAGCAGCTTGGAGGCTGATTACTTCCCTAACTATGGCTACACCTTC. Protein sequence: CASSLEADYFPNYGYTF. The chain joins TRBV5-1 to TRBJ1-2; D is ambiguous. In germline, CDR1 is SGHRS, CDR2 YFSETQ. The CDR3 extends over 17 amino acids. The V gene lost 0 bases and the J gene lost 0 bases, with 15 bases spanning the gap.

The rearrangement joins TRBV2 to TRBJ1-3; 7 bases are shared with TRBD1. V gave up 3 bases and J gave up 4 bases; unmatched junction bases: 0. Germline loops: CDR1 SNHLY, CDR2 FYNNEI. The CDR3 totals 13 residues. CDR3 protein: CASSETGGNTIYF. The DNA for the CDR3 is TGTGCCAGCAGTGAGACAGGGGGAAACACCATATATTTT. The full variable domain, rest sourced from reference TRBV2 and TRBJ1-3, is EPEVTQTPSHQVTQMGQEVILRCVPISNHLYFYWYRQILGQKVEFLVSFYNNEISEKSEIFDDQFSVERPDGSNFTLKIRSTKLEDSAMYFCASSETGGNTIYFGEGSWLTVV.

CDR3 in DNA: TGTGCCAGCAGCCAAGATGCGGCGGGCCTGGGAGCTTTCTTT. This sequence encodes CASSQDAAGLGAFF. V and J are TRBV3-1 (or the pseudogene TRBV3-2) and TRBJ1-1; D gene uncertain. Germline V gene data show CDR1 as LGHDT and CDR2 as YNNKEL (reference sequence). The CDR3 runs 14 residues. V lost 0 bases to trimming and J lost 10 bases, with 15 bases between them.

J is TRBJ2-7 and V is TRBV6-6; the D gene is possibly TRBD1 (6 bases). In germline, CDR1 is MNHNY, CDR2 SVGAGI (reference sequence). The CDR3 extends over 14 amino acids. V lost 5 bases, J lost 2 bases, and 13 bases lay in between. The DNA for the CDR3 is TGTGCCAGCAGTGCCCCACAGGGAGCCTACGAGCAGTACTTC. This sequence encodes CASSAPQGAYEQYF.

The CDR3 bases are TGTGCCACCAGCCCCCCCTGGGAGGGGGAGCAGTTCTTC. It encodes CATSPPWEGEQFF. V and J are TRBV15 and TRBJ2-1, with TRBD2 matching 7 bases. V lost 5 bases and J lost 10; bases outside the gene matches: 8. Germline-derived CDR1 and CDR2 are LNHNV and YYDKDF (reference sequence). The CDR3 runs 13 residues. The complete variable domain, with remaining parts taken from reference TRBV15 and TRBJ2-1, reads DAMVIQNPRYQVTQFGKPVTLSCSQTLNHNVMYWYQQKSSQAPKLLFHYYDKDFNNEADTPDNFQSRRPNTSFCFLDIRSPGLGDTAMYLCATSPPWEGEQFFGPGTRLTVL.

V is TRBV7-9 and J is TRBJ1-4, with 8 bases aligning to TRBD1. The V segment lost 3 bases and the J segment 8 bases; nucleotides outside the gene matches: 11. The length of the CDR3 is 16 residues. Germline CDR1 is SEHNR and CDR2 is FQNEAQ (reference sequence). The CDR3 here is CASSFNTGGGGEKLFF. CDR3 DNA: TGTGCCAGCAGCTTCAATACAGGGGGTGGAGGAGAAAAACTGTTTTTT.

The chain recombines TRBV11-2 with TRBJ2-1; TRBD2 agrees at 8 bases. Looked up from germline, CDR1 is SGHAT and CDR2 is FQNNGV. Trimming took 4 bases from V and 6 from J; bases not matched to a gene: 14. This CDR3 is built from 17 residues. The CDR3 nucleotides read TGTGCCAGCAGCTCCCTCCGCCGGGGGGGCCGCTTCAATGAGCAGTTCTTC. It is translated as CASSSLRRGGRFNEQFF.

CDR3 coding DNA: TGTGCCAGCAGCCAATTCGAGTCGGCAGCCCAATTACTTCTCTCTGGGGCCAACGTCCTGACTTTC. It translates to CASSQFESAAQLLLSGANVLTF. The J gene is TRBJ2-6, the V gene TRBV16; D unresolved. The CDR3 contains 22 residues. Between the trimmed V and J ends, which lost 1 base and 0 bases, there was a span of 25 bases. Germline V CDR1 and CDR2: KGHSY, FQNENV.

The CDR3: CASSFLGDTEAFF. The CDR3 nucleotides are TGTGCCAGCAGCTTTTTGGGGGACACTGAAGCTTTCTTT. The chain employs TRBV7-2 and TRBJ1-1, with D maybe TRBD1 (5 bases). V was trimmed by 3 bases and J by 3 bases, leaving 8 bases between them. The CDR3 runs 13 residues. Germline CDR1 is SGHTA and CDR2 is FQGNSA.

This clone has a handful of counts. The V call is TRBV12-3 or TRBV12-4, the J call TRBJ2-5; D is ambiguous. The CDR3 is 13 amino acids. Trimming stripped 6 bases from V and 7 bases from J, with 15 bases between. CDR3: CASSYQPAATQYF. Written as DNA, the CDR3 is TGTGCCAGCAGCTACCAACCGGCAGCGACCCAGTACTTC.

CDR3 protein: CASSPGLAGVDEQYF. In DNA form, the CDR3 reads TGTGCCAGCAGCCCGGGACTAGCGGGAGTGGACGAGCAGTACTTC. The genes are TRBV7-3 and TRBJ2-7; TRBD2 agrees at 14 bases. From germline, CDR1 is SGHTA and CDR2 FQGTGA. There are 15 residues in the CDR3. Trimming removed 5 bases from V and 5 bases from J; junction bases left unmatched: 5.

CDR3 sequence: CASSPAGWDGFRYGYTF. In DNA form, the CDR3 reads TGTGCCAGCAGCCCGGCGGGCTGGGACGGCTTCCGCTATGGCTACACCTTC. The V and J genes are TRBV11-2 and TRBJ1-2, with TRBD1 as a possible D gene (5 bases). The V end lost 5 bases, the J end lost 4 bases, and 23 bases lay between the germline ends. CDR1 and CDR2 (germline): SGHAT, FQNNGV. This CDR3 has 17 residues. The full variable domain, in which reference TRBV11-2 and TRBJ1-2 provide the parts outside the CDR3, is EAGVAQSPRYKIIEKRQSVAFWCNPISGHATLYWYQQILGQGPKLLIQFQNNGVVDDSQLPKDRFSAERLKGVDSTLKIQPAKLEDSAVYLCASSPAGWDGFRYGYTFGSGTRLTVV.

J is TRBJ2-5 and V is TRBV30; 12 bases map to TRBD1. There are 16 residues in the CDR3. V trimming: 0 bases; J trimming: 6 bases; junction bases outside the gene matches: 8. The germline V gene has CDR1 GTSNPN and CDR2 SVGIG (reference sequence). CDR3 nucleotide sequence: TGTGCCTGGAGTGTACTGGGGACAGGGGGCTTGAAGACCCAGTACTTC. It yields the protein CAWSVLGTGGLKTQYF. The variable domain in full, with the rest retrieved from reference TRBV30 and TRBJ2-5, is SQTIHQWPATLVQPVGSPLSLECTVEGTSNPNLYWYRQAAGRGLQLLFYSVGIGQISSEVPQNLSASRPQDRQFILSSKKLLLSDSGFYLCAWSVLGTGGLKTQYFGPGTRLLVL.

This sequence joins TRBV2 and TRBJ2-1; D possibly corresponds to TRBD2 (6 bases). This CDR3 is built from 16 residues. The germline gives CDR1 SNHLY, CDR2 FYNNEI. V lost 1 base and J 4 bases, leaving 14 bases between the germline ends. CDR3 nucleotide sequence: TGTGCCAGCAGTGAAGGATGGTCAGGGACTTACAATGAGCAGTTCTTC. It is translated as CASSEGWSGTYNEQFF.

The chain uses TRBV6-5 and TRBJ1-5; 9 bases align to TRBD1. This CDR3 comprises 14 residues. The germline CDR1 and CDR2 sequences are MNHEY and SVGAGI. The V segment lost 9 bases and the J segment 0 bases; nucleotides outside the gene matches: 3. CDR3 in amino acids: CASRTGDSNQPQHF. Here the CDR3 DNA reads TGTGCCAGTCGGACAGGGGATAGCAATCAGCCCCAGCATTTT.

The V and J genes are TRBV5-4 and TRBJ1-1; D is possibly TRBD1 (5 bases). Trimming took 4 bases from V and 2 from J, leaving 12 bases between them. The CDR3 has 14 residues. CDR1 is SGHNT and CDR2 is YYREEE in the germline V gene (reference sequence). The chain's CDR3 is CASSRGVVNTEAFF. Here the CDR3 DNA reads TGTGCCAGCAGCAGAGGGGTTGTTAACACTGAAGCTTTCTTT.

The chain joins TRBV19 to TRBJ1-5, with D uncertain. The CDR3 sequence is 16 residues long. Per the germline V gene, CDR1 is LNHDA and CDR2 is SQIVND (reference sequence). Trimming removed 3 bases from V and 5 bases from J, with 17 bases in between. The CDR3 here is CASSIAFGRRDQPQHF. In DNA form, the CDR3 reads TGTGCCAGTAGTATCGCTTTCGGCAGGCGAGATCAGCCCCAGCATTTT. The whole variable domain, remainder taken from reference TRBV19 and TRBJ1-5, is DGGITQSPKYLFRKEGQNVTLSCEQNLNHDAMYWYRQDPGQGLRLIYYSQIVNDFQKGDIAEGYSVSREKKESFPLTVTSAQKNPTAFYLCASSIAFGRRDQPQHFGDGTRLSIL.

This clone was recorded once. The genes are TRBV6-5 and TRBJ2-1; D not resolved. Trimming pared 5 bases from V and 6 bases from J, leaving 14 bases between. The germline CDR1 and CDR2 sequences are MNHEY and SVGAGI. This CDR3 spans 14 amino acids. CDR3 region: CASSRDGVVNEQFF. The CDR3 DNA reads TGTGCCAGCAGTCGCGACGGCGTAGTCAATGAGCAGTTCTTC.

This clone showed up just once. The rearrangement joins TRBV5-1 to TRBJ2-5; 8 bases line up with TRBD2. The CDR3 consists of 16 residues. In germline, CDR1 is SGHRS, CDR2 YFSETQ. After removal of 2 bases from V and 4 bases from J, the junction contained 10 bases not matched to a gene. The CDR3 bases are TGCGCCAGCAGCTTTAGCCCTAGCGGGTCTGTAGAGACCCAGTACTTC. It specifies CASSFSPSGSVETQYF.

The rearrangement links TRBV5-1 to TRBJ2-3; D might be TRBD2 (6 bases). Germline lookup yields CDR1 SGHRS and CDR2 YFSETQ. Trimming cost V 2 bases and J 0 bases, with 7 bases left between them. This CDR3 is built from 14 residues. In DNA form, the CDR3 reads TGCGCCAGCAGCTTTGGGACTAGCACAGATACGCAGTATTTT. It translates to CASSFGTSTDTQYF. Full variable domain (outside the CDR3, taken from reference TRBV5-1 and TRBJ2-3): KAGVTQTPRYLIKTRGQQVTLSCSPISGHRSVSWYQQTPGQGLQFLFEYFSETQRNKGNFPGRFSGRQFSNSRSEMNVSTLELGDSALYLCASSFGTSTDTQYFGPGTRLTVL.

The rearrangement uses TRBV3-1 (or the pseudogene TRBV3-2) and TRBJ2-2, with D maybe TRBD2 (6 bases). Germline V lookup: CDR1 LGHDT, CDR2 YNNKEL (reference sequence). The length of the CDR3 is 14 residues. Between the trimmed V and J ends, which lost 2 bases and 4 bases, there was a span of 8 bases. Here the CDR3 DNA reads TGTGCCAGCAGCCAACTCGGGAGCACCGGGGAGCTGTTTTTT. It codes for CASSQLGSTGELFF.